Reported below is one T cell receptor beta chain. Germline CDR1 reads SGHVS; CDR2 reads FQNEAQ. Germline trimming cut 1 base from V and 7 bases from J; bases unmatched to any gene: 7. The CDR3 loop spans 14 amino acids. The data are from a study of CD8 T cells in Susac syndrome. Included as multiple sclerosis controls were treatment-naive patients who had stable or active relapsing-remitting disease. The CD8+ and CD4+ T cells were isolated magnetically using a negative isolation approach, whereas the TEMRA cells were enriched by FACS. Random hexamers served to reverse transcribe roughly 0.45 to 1 ug RNA. Amplification of TCR beta CDR3 was carried out by immunoSEQ multiplex PCR, which covered 54 Vbeta and 13 Jbeta segments. MiXCR, applied by TCRdb to the immunoSEQ multiplex PCR reads, yields one record per CDR3 protein. The sample contains 250,000 to 300,000 distinct CDR3 sequences, 75% to 90% of which appear only once.

Sequencing input: CD8+ T cells from PBMCs. The J gene is TRBJ2-7, the V gene TRBV7-8, with 7 bases aligning to TRBD2. The clonotype originates from a human donor with multiple sclerosis. The CDR3, as DNA: TGTGCCAGCAGCTTAGTACGGACTAGTGTAGAGCAGTACTTC. This gives the protein CASSLVRTSVEQYF.